The 3 T cell receptor beta chains below were found in one sample sequenced in a study of blood T cell repertoires in COVID-19. Some clones are missing from TCRdb's copy, which holds only in-frame ones; the method was immunoSEQ multiplex PCR. The sample holds about 160,000 clones; around 85% are singletons and the top ten take approximately 6.9%. The sequencing input was peripheral blood. The receptors here all came from a man at least 80 years old with COVID-19, enrolled during active disease.

The V call is TRBV9, the J call TRBJ2-5; TRBD2 matches 7 bases. Germline CDR1 is SGDLS and CDR2 is YYNGEE. V was pared by 0 bases and J by 5 bases, with 7 bases of the junction left unmatched. The CDR3 totals 15 residues. CDR3: CASSVEGGVRETQYF. Written as DNA, the CDR3 is TGTGCCAGCAGCGTAGAGGGAGGGGTTCGGGAGACCCAGTACTTC. Full variable domain (missing parts from reference TRBV9 and TRBJ2-5): DSGVTQTPKHLITATGQRVTLRCSPRSGDLSVYWYQQSLDQGLQFLIQYYNGEERAKGNILERFSAQQFPDLHSELNLSSLELGDSALYFCASSVEGGVRETQYFGPGTRLLVL.

The chain employs TRBV5-1 and TRBJ1-3; 8 bases agree with TRBD1. This CDR3 comprises 16 residues. Germline V gene data show CDR1 as SGHRS and CDR2 as YFSETQ. V gave up 4 bases and J gave up 1 base; unmatched junction bases: 7. CDR3 sequence reads: CASSPGTGQSGNTIYF. The CDR3 bases are TGCGCCAGCAGCCCCGGGACAGGCCAGTCTGGAAACACCATATATTTT.

The chain uses TRBV9 and TRBJ2-1; D gene unclear. CDR1 and CDR2 (germline): SGDLS, YYNGEE. The CDR3 runs to 12 residues. Deletions cut 4 bases from V and 6 bases from J, with 8 bases between. The CDR3 sequence: CASSPPVNEQFF. The CDR3 nucleotides are TGTGCCAGCAGCCCCCCCGTCAATGAGCAGTTCTTC.